This T cell receptor beta chain was observed in a study of beta chain features in type 1 diabetes. V shed 1 base and J 6 bases; nucleotides not matched to a gene: 9. The germline V gene has CDR1 SGHVS and CDR2 FQNEAQ. The CDR3 runs to 15 residues. The sequenced template was cDNA made from the entire isolated RNA. Measured with immunoSEQ multiplex PCR; TCRdb has only the in-frame clones, and not every one. The sample has 500,000 to 700,000 clones, around 16% seen once. Input material: naive CD4+ T cells from blood. This chain joins TRBV7-8 and TRBJ2-7; 7 nucleotides line up with TRBD1. The source of this sequence is a man between 18 and 29 years old in good health. CDR3 DNA: TGTGCCAGCAGCTTAGTTCCTCAGGGGGTAAGCGAGCAGTACTTC. Residues: CASSLVPQGVSEQYF.